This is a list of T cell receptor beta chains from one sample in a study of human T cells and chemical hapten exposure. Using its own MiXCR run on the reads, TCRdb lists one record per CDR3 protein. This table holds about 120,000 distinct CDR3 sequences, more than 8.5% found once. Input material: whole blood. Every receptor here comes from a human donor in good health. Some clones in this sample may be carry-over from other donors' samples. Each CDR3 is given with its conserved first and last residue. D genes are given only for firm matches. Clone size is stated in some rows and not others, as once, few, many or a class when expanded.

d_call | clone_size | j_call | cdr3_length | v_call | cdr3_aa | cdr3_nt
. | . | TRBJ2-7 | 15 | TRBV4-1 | CASSQGVAGAGEQYF | TGCGCCAGCAGCCAGGGCGTCGCGGGGGCCGGCGAGCAGTACTTC
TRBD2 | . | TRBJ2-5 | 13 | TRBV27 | CASRRTSEETQYF | TGTGCCAGCAGGAGGACTAGTGAAGAGACCCAGTACTTC
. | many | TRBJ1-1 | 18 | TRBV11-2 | CASSLRETRAPGDTEAFF | TGTGCCAGCAGCTTAAGAGAAACCCGGGCACCTGGCGACACTGAAGCTTTCTTT
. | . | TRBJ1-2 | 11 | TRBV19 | CASSHNNGYTF | TGTGCCAGTAGCCACAACAATGGCTACACCTTC
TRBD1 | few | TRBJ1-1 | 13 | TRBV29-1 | CSVDQQGDTEAFF | TGCAGCGTGGACCAACAGGGGGACACTGAAGCTTTCTTT
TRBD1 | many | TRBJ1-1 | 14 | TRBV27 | CASRWTGRSTEAFF | TGTGCCAGCAGATGGACAGGGAGGAGTACTGAAGCTTTCTTT
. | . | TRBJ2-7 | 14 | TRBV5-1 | CASSLALADYEQYF | TGCGCCAGCAGCTTGGCGCTAGCCGACTACGAGCAGTACTTC
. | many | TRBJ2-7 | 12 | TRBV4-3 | CASSPGKGEQYF | TGCGCCAGCAGCCCCGGGAAGGGCGAGCAGTACTTC
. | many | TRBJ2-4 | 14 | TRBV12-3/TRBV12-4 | CASSFEGFLNIQYF | TGTGCCAGCAGTTTTGAGGGGTTTCTCAACATTCAGTACTTC
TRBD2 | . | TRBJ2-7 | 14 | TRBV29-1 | CSVLPSGSSYEQYF | TGCAGCGTCCTCCCTAGCGGGAGCTCCTACGAGCAGTACTTC
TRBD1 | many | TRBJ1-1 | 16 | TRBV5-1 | CASSLVTGGGNTEAFF | TGCGCCAGCAGCTTGGTGACAGGGGGCGGGAACACTGAAGCTTTCTTT
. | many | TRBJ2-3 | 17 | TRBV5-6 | CASSLASGVTSTDTQYF | TGTGCCAGCAGCTTGGCTAGTGGCGTTACTAGCACAGATACGCAGTATTTT
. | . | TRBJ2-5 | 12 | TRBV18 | CASSQDGSQGYF | TGTGCCAGCTCACAAGACGGATCTCAGGGGTACTTC
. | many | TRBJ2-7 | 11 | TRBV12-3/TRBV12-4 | CASSRGDEQYF | TGTGCCAGCAGTCGAGGCGACGAGCAGTACTTC
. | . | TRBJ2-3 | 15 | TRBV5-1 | CASSLEGESADTQYF | TGCGCCAGCAGCTTGGAAGGGGAATCAGCAGATACGCAGTATTTT
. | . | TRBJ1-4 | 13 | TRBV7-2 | CASSSLTNEKLFF | TGTGCCAGCAGCTCCCTGACAAATGAAAAACTGTTTTTT
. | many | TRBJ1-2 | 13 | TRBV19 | CASWTDPNYGYTF | TGTGCCAGCTGGACGGACCCTAACTATGGCTACACCTTC
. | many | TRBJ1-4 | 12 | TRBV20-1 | CSVSGSAEKLFF | TGCAGTGTATCAGGGTCGGCTGAAAAACTGTTTTTT